This is a list of T cell receptor beta chains from one sample in a study of T-cell reconstitution after alpha-beta-depleted transplantation in children. TCRdb called the PCR reads again in MiXCR, with one record for every CDR3 protein. The sample includes fewer than 700,000 distinct CDR3 sequences, roughly 23% of them seen just once. The source material was PBMCs, mostly from graft donor cells, sampled 360 days after TCRalphabeta/CD19-depleted stem cell transplant. Receptors were obtained from a boy under three years old who had a stem cell transplant for acute myeloid leukemia, so the T cells may come from the graft donor. CDR3s include the opening cysteine and the closing phenylalanine or tryptophan. A D gene is named only where the DNA matches it firmly. The listing skips clone size in some rows; elsewhere it reads once, few, many or a size class.

clone size: -; D gene: TRBD2; V gene: TRBV20-1; J gene: TRBJ2-1; CDR3 DNA: TGCAGTGCTAGATGGGCGGGGGCCTACAATGAGCAGTTCTTC; CDR3 protein: CSARWAGAYNEQFF
clone size: -; D gene: TRBD1; V gene: TRBV20-1; J gene: TRBJ2-5; CDR3 DNA: TGCAGTGCTGATGGGACAGGGGAAGGAGAGACCCAGTACTTC; CDR3 protein: CSADGTGEGETQYF
clone size: -; D gene: -; V gene: TRBV11-1; J gene: TRBJ1-2; CDR3 DNA: TGTGCCAGCAGCCCCCTGGGGGACCTGACAGGATCATTTAACTATGGCTACACCTTC; CDR3 protein: CASSPLGDLTGSFNYGYTF
clone size: many; D gene: -; V gene: TRBV29-1; J gene: TRBJ2-5; CDR3 DNA: TGCAGCGTGGGGAAGCGGGACCAAGAGACCCAGTACTTC; CDR3 protein: CSVGKRDQETQYF
clone size: -; D gene: -; V gene: TRBV25-1; J gene: TRBJ2-2; CDR3 DNA: TGTGCCAGCAGTACCGAGATTTTCACCACCGGGGAGCTGTTTTTT; CDR3 protein: CASSTEIFTTGELFF
clone size: -; D gene: TRBD1; V gene: TRBV10-3; J gene: TRBJ2-7; CDR3 DNA: TGTGCCATCAGTGGGGGTAAAGGGGACAGGGGGATCGAGCAGTACTTC; CDR3 protein: CAISGGKGDRGIEQYF
clone size: -; D gene: -; V gene: TRBV9; J gene: TRBJ1-1; CDR3 DNA: TGTGCCAGCAACAAGAATGAGGAGACTGAAGCTTTCTTT; CDR3 protein: CASNKNEETEAFF
clone size: many; D gene: TRBD2; V gene: TRBV20-1; J gene: TRBJ2-3; CDR3 DNA: TGCAGTGCTAGCGATTTGCTAGCGGGGGGCACAGATACGCAGTATTTT; CDR3 protein: CSASDLLAGGTDTQYF
clone size: many; D gene: -; V gene: TRBV20-1; J gene: TRBJ1-1; CDR3 DNA: TGCAGTGCCTTCCGGACCGGGGGTAGCACTGAAGCTTTCTTT; CDR3 protein: CSAFRTGGSTEAFF
clone size: few; D gene: TRBD2; V gene: TRBV20-1; J gene: TRBJ2-3; CDR3 DNA: TGCAGTGCTAAACGGACTAGTTTGGATACGCAGTATTTT; CDR3 protein: CSAKRTSLDTQYF
clone size: -; D gene: -; V gene: TRBV27; J gene: TRBJ2-1; CDR3 DNA: TGTGCCAGCAGTTTAGGTCTATCTGGAGTGAGGGGCCGCGGACATGAGCAGTTCTTC; CDR3 protein: CASSLGLSGVRGRGHEQFF
clone size: many; D gene: TRBD2; V gene: TRBV20-1; J gene: TRBJ2-4; CDR3 DNA: TGCAGTGCTAGAGATCTGGCGGGGGGGGGCCCGCTAGCCAAAAACATTCAGTACTTC; CDR3 protein: CSARDLAGGGPLAKNIQYF
clone size: -; D gene: -; V gene: TRBV11-3; J gene: TRBJ2-1; CDR3 DNA: TGTGCCAGCAGCCCCTCTACGGGTCAGAATGAGCAGTTCTTC; CDR3 protein: CASSPSTGQNEQFF
clone size: many; D gene: -; V gene: TRBV7-7; J gene: TRBJ2-5; CDR3 DNA: TGTGCCAGCAGCTTATCCCCGACAGGCCAAGAGACCCAGTACTTC; CDR3 protein: CASSLSPTGQETQYF
clone size: many; D gene: -; V gene: TRBV7-9; J gene: TRBJ2-3; CDR3 DNA: TGTGCCAGCAGCCTACCATTCCCCGATACGCAGTATTTT; CDR3 protein: CASSLPFPDTQYF
clone size: -; D gene: -; V gene: TRBV20-1; J gene: TRBJ2-7; CDR3 DNA: TGCAGTGCTGGTTACCGGGACACTACCTACGAGCAGTACTTC; CDR3 protein: CSAGYRDTTYEQYF
clone size: -; D gene: -; V gene: TRBV4-1; J gene: TRBJ1-2; CDR3 DNA: TGCGCCAGCAGCCAAGGTGGGGGCTATGGCTACACCTTC; CDR3 protein: CASSQGGGYGYTF
clone size: -; D gene: -; V gene: TRBV28; J gene: TRBJ1-2; CDR3 DNA: TGTGCCAGCAGAAGCCGGGGCCCTAACTATGGCTACACCTTC; CDR3 protein: CASRSRGPNYGYTF
clone size: few; D gene: -; V gene: TRBV10-3; J gene: TRBJ2-1; CDR3 DNA: TGTGCCATCCAAAGAGGGGACTACAATGAGCAGTTCTTC; CDR3 protein: CAIQRGDYNEQFF
clone size: -; D gene: -; V gene: TRBV27; J gene: TRBJ1-2; CDR3 DNA: TGTGCCAGCAGTCCTACACCCACAGGGTCCTATGGCTACACCTTC; CDR3 protein: CASSPTPTGSYGYTF
clone size: -; D gene: -; V gene: TRBV7-2; J gene: TRBJ1-6; CDR3 DNA: TGTGCCAGCAGCTTAGGGGGGACGGAAGCTCTTCCCCTCCACTTT; CDR3 protein: CASSLGGTEALPLHF
clone size: many; D gene: TRBD2; V gene: TRBV6-5; J gene: TRBJ2-1; CDR3 DNA: TGTGCCAGCAGTTACGGGCCTAGCGGGGTGGCCAATGAGCAGTTCTTC; CDR3 protein: CASSYGPSGVANEQFF
clone size: many; D gene: TRBD1; V gene: TRBV6-5; J gene: TRBJ2-2; CDR3 DNA: TGTGCCAGCAGACCCGACAGGGTCGAAGCCGGGGAGCTGTTTTTT; CDR3 protein: CASRPDRVEAGELFF
clone size: few; D gene: -; V gene: TRBV10-3; J gene: TRBJ2-7; CDR3 DNA: TGTGCCATCAGTGACACCGGTAGACATAGCTACGAGCAGTACTTC; CDR3 protein: CAISDTGRHSYEQYF
clone size: -; D gene: TRBD1; V gene: TRBV15; J gene: TRBJ2-3; CDR3 DNA: TGTGCCACCAGCAGAGGACAGGGGCGGACAGATACGCAGTATTTT; CDR3 protein: CATSRGQGRTDTQYF
clone size: -; D gene: -; V gene: TRBV6-5; J gene: TRBJ1-5; CDR3 DNA: TGTGCCAGCAAGTTTGAGGGGCATCAGCCCCAGCATTTT; CDR3 protein: CASKFEGHQPQHF
clone size: few; D gene: TRBD1; V gene: TRBV4-3; J gene: TRBJ2-2; CDR3 DNA: TGCGCCAGCAGCCAAGTAGGACAGGCTACCGGGGAGCTGTTTTTT; CDR3 protein: CASSQVGQATGELFF
clone size: many; D gene: -; V gene: TRBV12-3/TRBV12-4; J gene: TRBJ2-1; CDR3 DNA: TGTGCCAGCAGTTGGGGTCCTTACAATGAGCAGTTCTTC; CDR3 protein: CASSWGPYNEQFF
clone size: many; D gene: -; V gene: TRBV15; J gene: TRBJ2-5; CDR3 DNA: TGTGCCACCAGCAGTCGGGTCATGGCGGCCCAGTACTTC; CDR3 protein: CATSSRVMAAQYF
clone size: many; D gene: TRBD1; V gene: TRBV11-1; J gene: TRBJ2-4; CDR3 DNA: TGTGCCAGCAGCTTAGGGCCAGAAATCCCTCGACAGGGCGGAGCCAAAAACATTCAGTACTTC; CDR3 protein: CASSLGPEIPRQGGAKNIQYF
clone size: many; D gene: -; V gene: TRBV5-1; J gene: TRBJ2-3; CDR3 DNA: TGCGCCAGCAGCTTGGGCCCGGTTGTGAGCACAGATACGCAGTATTTT; CDR3 protein: CASSLGPVVSTDTQYF
clone size: few; D gene: TRBD1; V gene: TRBV20-1; J gene: TRBJ2-2; CDR3 DNA: TGCAGTGCTCGGACAGGCAGTGCGAACACCGGGGAGCTGTTTTTT; CDR3 protein: CSARTGSANTGELFF
clone size: many; D gene: -; V gene: TRBV12-3/TRBV12-4; J gene: TRBJ1-3; CDR3 DNA: TGTGCCAGCAGTTTAAACACCATATATTTT; CDR3 protein: CASSLNTIYF
clone size: few; D gene: TRBD2; V gene: TRBV7-2; J gene: TRBJ2-3; CDR3 DNA: TGTGCCAGCACCTCTGTAGCGGGTCTCAGCACAGATACGCAGTATTTT; CDR3 protein: CASTSVAGLSTDTQYF
clone size: few; D gene: -; V gene: TRBV5-5; J gene: TRBJ2-5; CDR3 DNA: TGTGCCAGCAGCGCGGCATCCTCGATCTATGAGACCCAGTACTTC; CDR3 protein: CASSAASSIYETQYF
clone size: few; D gene: TRBD2; V gene: TRBV7-3; J gene: TRBJ2-5; CDR3 DNA: TGTGCCAGCAGCTTAAAGGCTAGCGGAGAGACCCAGTACTTC; CDR3 protein: CASSLKASGETQYF
clone size: many; D gene: -; V gene: TRBV29-1; J gene: TRBJ2-3; CDR3 DNA: TGCAGCGTTGAGAACGGGGGCACAGATACGCAGTATTTT; CDR3 protein: CSVENGGTDTQYF
clone size: many; D gene: TRBD2; V gene: TRBV12-3/TRBV12-4; J gene: TRBJ2-3; CDR3 DNA: TGTGCCAGCAGTTTAGCGCCTAGCGGGGCCACAGATACGCAGTATTTT; CDR3 protein: CASSLAPSGATDTQYF
clone size: few; D gene: TRBD1; V gene: TRBV20-1; J gene: TRBJ1-2; CDR3 DNA: TGCAGTGCTTCACTGAAGACAGGGAGCAACTATGGCTACACCTTC; CDR3 protein: CSASLKTGSNYGYTF
clone size: many; D gene: -; V gene: TRBV5-5; J gene: TRBJ2-3; CDR3 DNA: TGTGCCAGCAGCTTGAGACAGATTAGCACAGATACGCAGTATTTT; CDR3 protein: CASSLRQISTDTQYF
clone size: -; D gene: TRBD2; V gene: TRBV28; J gene: TRBJ2-5; CDR3 DNA: TGTGCCAGCAACCGGCTAGCGGGGGGCTGGCAGACCCAGTACTTC; CDR3 protein: CASNRLAGGWQTQYF
clone size: -; D gene: -; V gene: TRBV5-6; J gene: TRBJ2-5; CDR3 DNA: TGTGCCAGCAGCCCATGGGACCATGCAGAGACCCAGTACTTC; CDR3 protein: CASSPWDHAETQYF
clone size: many; D gene: TRBD1; V gene: TRBV29-1; J gene: TRBJ2-7; CDR3 DNA: TGCAGCGTTGTCGGGGGACAGGGGGTGTCCTACGAGCAGTACTTC; CDR3 protein: CSVVGGQGVSYEQYF
clone size: -; D gene: -; V gene: TRBV5-1; J gene: TRBJ2-2; CDR3 DNA: TGCGCCAGCAGTTTGAACTACGGGGAGCTGTTTTTT; CDR3 protein: CASSLNYGELFF
clone size: few; D gene: -; V gene: TRBV7-2; J gene: TRBJ1-1; CDR3 DNA: TGTGCCAGCAGCTTACAGGGGTACGCTGAAGCTTTCTTT; CDR3 protein: CASSLQGYAEAFF
clone size: many; D gene: TRBD1; V gene: TRBV10-3; J gene: TRBJ2-1; CDR3 DNA: TGTGCCATCGGAGGACAGGGAAGCAATGAGCAGTTCTTC; CDR3 protein: CAIGGQGSNEQFF
clone size: -; D gene: -; V gene: TRBV6-5; J gene: TRBJ1-1; CDR3 DNA: TGTGCCAGCAGTTACTACGGGCTCACTGAAGCTTTCTTT; CDR3 protein: CASSYYGLTEAFF
clone size: -; D gene: -; V gene: TRBV24-1; J gene: TRBJ2-6; CDR3 DNA: TGTGCCACCATGAACTCTGGGGCCAACGTCCTGACTTTC; CDR3 protein: CATMNSGANVLTF
clone size: many; D gene: TRBD1; V gene: TRBV20-1; J gene: TRBJ2-1; CDR3 DNA: TGCAGTGCTAACAGGGGGCCCAATGAGCAGTTCTTC; CDR3 protein: CSANRGPNEQFF
clone size: -; D gene: -; V gene: TRBV12-3/TRBV12-4; J gene: TRBJ2-1; CDR3 DNA: TGTGCCAGCAGTTTCCCTTATAGACAAATAAATGAGCAGTTCTTC; CDR3 protein: CASSFPYRQINEQFF
clone size: many; D gene: -; V gene: TRBV7-8; J gene: TRBJ2-1; CDR3 DNA: TGTGCCAGCAGCTTAGGAACGGGGAGGGCGCCAGGGGACAATGAGCAGTTCTTC; CDR3 protein: CASSLGTGRAPGDNEQFF
clone size: -; D gene: -; V gene: TRBV13; J gene: TRBJ2-6; CDR3 DNA: TGTGCCAGCAGCACAGTGGCAGAACTCTCTGGGGCCAACGTCCTGACTTTC; CDR3 protein: CASSTVAELSGANVLTF
clone size: once; D gene: -; V gene: TRBV15; J gene: TRBJ1-5; CDR3 DNA: TGTGCCACCAGCAGTTCACCGGGAGGCAATCAGCCCCAGCATTTT; CDR3 protein: CATSSSPGGNQPQHF
clone size: -; D gene: -; V gene: TRBV6-5; J gene: TRBJ2-7; CDR3 DNA: TGTGCCAGCACGCTCGGGTACGAGCAGTACTTC; CDR3 protein: CASTLGYEQYF
clone size: many; D gene: TRBD2; V gene: TRBV7-2; J gene: TRBJ2-1; CDR3 DNA: TGTGCCAGCAGGAGAGCGGGGGGGCCGGGGAATGAGCAGTTCTTC; CDR3 protein: CASRRAGGPGNEQFF